The present T cell receptor (beta chain) was sequenced within a study of T cells in Graves' hyperthyroidism and ophthalmopathy. Findings and limits, study-wide: It was a median 6.5 months before onset that the model predicted ophthalmopathy.

Trimming took off 10 bases at V and 4 bases at J, with 10 bases between the two ends. From germline, CDR1 is SNHLY and CDR2 FYNNEI. The CDR3 has 11 amino acids. RNA transcripts were the template for amplifying TCR beta CDR3 regions. First-round RT-PCR targeting the TCR CDR3 was performed with the HTBI primer set. Each CDR3 protein is one row after TCRdb ran MiXCR on the multiplex PCR reads. The data hold around 690,000 distinct CDR3 sequences, with 20% observed a single time. In the ophthalmopathy cohort, Clinical Activity Score was at least 3, NOSPECS grade at least 4, and duration under 3 months. Concerning this clonotype itself: Its target is not known.

This chain connects TRBV2 to TRBJ1-1; D ambiguous. The specimen sequenced was blood. This TCR derives from a man aged 25 to 40 with Graves' ophthalmopathy. CDR3 DNA sequence: TGTGCCACCGCAAAGGGCACTGAAGCTTTCTTT. Its translation: CATAKGTEAFF.